Shown below are 25 T cell receptor beta chains from a single sample sequenced in a study of CD8+ T cells in alopecia areata. cDNA reverse transcribed from extracted RNA served as the sequencing template. Assay: immunoSEQ multiplex PCR; the TCRdb copy retains only in-frame clones and omits some. This sample has about 250,000 clones; 65% to 70% occur once, and the top ten carry around 1.2%. Here the sequenced sample was CD4+ T cells sorted from blood, taken at week 0. Receptors were obtained from a human donor with alopecia areata.

CDR3 sequence (DNA): TGTGCCAGCAGGGACAGGAGCTCTGGAAACACCATATATTTT. Translated: CASRDRSSGNTIYF. V and J are TRBV25-1 and TRBJ1-3, with 7 nucleotides matching TRBD1. The V segment lost 6 bases and the J segment 0 bases; nucleotides outside the gene matches: 2. Germline values: CDR1 MGHDK, CDR2 SYGVNS. This CDR3 comprises 14 residues.

V usage is TRBV2 and J usage is TRBJ1-1; D unclear. Germline lookup yields CDR1 SNHLY and CDR2 FYNNEI. The germline V and J ends were trimmed by 8 bases and 4 bases, with 8 bases remaining between them. The length of the CDR3 is 11 residues. In DNA form, the CDR3 reads TGTGCCAGCGACATAGTCACTGAAGCTTTCTTT. Protein sequence: CASDIVTEAFF.

This rearrangement joins TRBV30 to TRBJ2-6, with D perhaps matching TRBD2 (5 bases). The CDR3 totals 18 residues. V lost 7 bases and J lost 0, with 22 bases in between. Germline loops: CDR1 GTSNPN, CDR2 SVGIG (reference sequence). The CDR3 DNA reads TGTGCCTCCCAGCGGCAAATCGGGGTCTCCTCTGGGGCCAACGTCCTGACTTTC. Residues: CASQRQIGVSSGANVLTF.

This clone was seen a few times. The chain carries TRBV29-1 and TRBJ1-4; 7 bases are shared with TRBD1. CDR1 is SQVTM, CDR2 ANQGSEA, per germline. The CDR3 runs 12 residues. V gave up 3 bases and J gave up 8 bases; unmatched junction bases: 3. The CDR3 loop is CSVDQGDEKLFF. CDR3 in DNA: TGCAGCGTTGACCAGGGGGACGAAAAACTGTTTTTT.

J is TRBJ1-5 and V is TRBV5-6; D is unclear. V was trimmed by 1 base and J by 3 bases, leaving 11 bases between them. CDR1 and CDR2 from the germline V gene are SGHDT and YYEEEE. The CDR3 length is 15 residues. The DNA of the CDR3 is TGTGCCAGCAGCTTGTTAGGTCCTACCAATCAGCCCCAGCATTTT. Amino acids: CASSLLGPTNQPQHF. The full variable domain, completed using reference TRBV5-6 and TRBJ1-5, is DAGVTQSPTHLIKTRGQQVTLRCSPKSGHDTVSWYQQALGQGPQFIFQYYEEEERQRGNFPDRFSGHQFPNYSSELNVNALLLGDSALYLCASSLLGPTNQPQHFGDGTRLSIL.

Details on this clone: A junction end diverges from the germline sequence, so it may reflect a read error. The chain uses TRBV29-1 and TRBJ1-1; possible D gene TRBD1, 5 bases. CDR1 is SQVTM, CDR2 ANQGSEA, per germline. This CDR3 has 10 residues. As DNA, the CDR3 is TGCAGCGTTGAAGAGGGGGGTTTAGTTTTT. Its translation is CSVEEGGLVF.

The chain couples TRBV30 to TRBJ1-5, with D possibly TRBD1 on 5 matching bases. CDR3 length: 15 residues. V shed 2 bases and J shed 3 bases, with 14 bases lying between them. Germline CDR1 GTSNPN, CDR2 SVGIG (reference sequence). CDR3 DNA: TGTGCCTGGAGTCACGGACACAACCCCAATCAGCCCCAGCATTTT. Residues: CAWSHGHNPNQPQHF.

V is TRBV20-1 and J is TRBJ1-1; TRBD1 is a possible D gene (6 bases). CDR1 DFQATT and CDR2 SNEGSKA come from the germline V gene (reference sequence). The CDR3 has 11 residues. The V end lost 5 bases, the J end lost 3 bases, and 7 bases lay between the germline ends. CDR3 coding DNA: TGCAGTGCTCGGACAGACACTGAAGCTTTCTTT. This encodes CSARTDTEAFF.

This clone was seen just once. This chain uses TRBV29-1 with TRBJ1-2, with D possibly matching TRBD1 (5 bases). The CDR3 spans 13 residues. Trimming cost V 1 base and J 3 bases, with 9 bases left between them. CDR1 SQVTM and CDR2 ANQGSEA come from the germline V gene. Written as DNA, the CDR3 is TGCAGCGTTGAAGGGGGCAGGTACTATGGCTACACCTTC. It is translated as CSVEGGRYYGYTF.

The chain couples TRBV25-1 to TRBJ2-1, with 7 bases that match TRBD1. In germline, CDR1 is MGHDK, CDR2 SYGVNS. The CDR3 totals 13 residues. V dropped 3 bases and J dropped 6; count of bases not matched to a gene: 2. The CDR3 DNA sequence: TGTGCCAGCAGTGAGGCAGGGGGCAATGAGCAGTTCTTC. Protein product: CASSEAGGNEQFF.

The rearrangement joins TRBV30 to TRBJ1-5; possibly TRBD1 for D (5 bases). The V and J ends lost 2 bases and 7 bases respectively, with 18 bases between them. This CDR3 is 15 amino acids long. Per the germline V gene, CDR1 is GTSNPN and CDR2 is SVGIG (reference sequence). The CDR3 loop reads CAWSRLGREGQPQHF. Written as DNA, the CDR3 is TGTGCCTGGAGTAGATTGGGCAGGGAGGGACAGCCCCAGCATTTT.

For the CDR3, the DNA is TGCGCCAGCAGCTTGGCGGGTAACTATGGCTACACCTTC. It yields the protein CASSLAGNYGYTF. The chain uses TRBV5-1 and TRBJ1-2; D remains ambiguous. The germline gives CDR1 SGHRS, CDR2 YFSETQ. V was clipped by 0 bases and J by 1 base, with 4 bases between them. The CDR3 loop spans 13 amino acids.

This chain uses TRBV30 with TRBJ2-3, with 10 bases fitting TRBD2. CDR3 length equals 15 residues. The germline CDR1 and CDR2 sequences are GTSNPN and SVGIG (reference sequence). Unmatched junction bases numbered 6, after V lost 5 bases and J lost 1 base. The CDR3 coding sequence is TGTGCCTGGGCGACCGGACTAGCGGGCACAGATACGCAGTATTTT. This encodes CAWATGLAGTDTQYF. Full variable domain (missing parts from reference TRBV30 and TRBJ2-3): SQTIHQWPATLVQPVGSPLSLECTVEGTSNPNLYWYRQAAGRGLQLLFYSVGIGQISSEVPQNLSASRPQDRQFILSSKKLLLSDSGFYLCAWATGLAGTDTQYFGPGTRLTVL.

The V gene is TRBV29-1, the J gene TRBJ1-1; unclear D gene. The CDR3 has 11 residues. V was pared by 4 bases and J by 10 bases, with 13 bases between. Germline V gene data show CDR1 as SQVTM and CDR2 as ANQGSEA. The CDR3 DNA sequence: TGCAGCGTTGGTACGCCTCAGAGAGCTTTCTTT. It codes for CSVGTPQRAFF.

The J gene is TRBJ1-4, the V gene TRBV9; D is unclear. V lost 3 bases and J 6 bases, leaving 18 bases between the germline ends. The CDR3 totals 16 residues. The germline CDR1 and CDR2 sequences are SGDLS and YYNGEE. The CDR3 sequence is CASSELPWGRDEKLFF. The CDR3 DNA is TGTGCCAGCAGCGAACTCCCCTGGGGTAGGGATGAAAAACTGTTTTTT.

V usage is TRBV7-2 and J usage is TRBJ1-2; D is unresolved. The CDR3 sequence is 13 residues long. Trimming cost V 5 bases and J 2 bases, with 9 bases left between them. Germline CDR1 reads SGHTA; CDR2 reads FQGNSA. DNA for the CDR3: TGTGCCAGCAGCCCTAGTGGGAACTATGGCTACACCTTC. Protein: CASSPSGNYGYTF. The full variable domain, in which reference TRBV7-2 and TRBJ1-2 provide the parts outside the CDR3, is GAGVSQSPSNKVTEKGKDVELRCDPISGHTALYWYRQSLGQGLEFLIYFQGNSAPDKSGLPSDRFSAERTGGSVSTLTIQRTQQEDSAVYLCASSPSGNYGYTFGSGTRLTVV.

The gene calls are TRBV5-1 and TRBJ2-1, with TRBD2 identical over 14 bases. CDR3 length: 19 amino acids. J lost 0 bases, V lost 4 bases, and 9 bases had no gene match. The germline gives CDR1 SGHRS, CDR2 YFSETQ. The CDR3 nucleotides read TGCGCCAGCAGCCCCGGACTAGCGGGGGGCCGGCTCTCCTACAATGAGCAGTTCTTC. Translating gives CASSPGLAGGRLSYNEQFF.

The genes are TRBV30 and TRBJ2-1; no definite D call. V gave up 5 bases and J gave up 2 bases, with 13 bases separating them. CDR1 and CDR2 from the germline V gene are GTSNPN and SVGIG (reference sequence). The CDR3 extends over 14 amino acids. CDR3 sequence: CAWDPYQAYNEQFF. The CDR3 nucleotides are TGTGCCTGGGACCCTTACCAGGCCTACAATGAGCAGTTCTTC.

This clone turned up a few times. The chain links TRBV30 to TRBJ2-1, with unresolved D. V gave up 0 bases and J gave up 6 bases, with 21 bases separating them. The germline CDR1 and CDR2 sequences are GTSNPN and SVGIG (reference sequence). The CDR3 spans 17 residues. The CDR3 nucleotides read TGTGCCTGGAGTGTACGCATACGAGTGAGCTTCCTCAATGAGCAGTTCTTC. Amino acid sequence: CAWSVRIRVSFLNEQFF.

This clone was seen only a few times. The V gene is TRBV11-2, the J gene TRBJ2-4; D may be TRBD1 (6 bases). The CDR3 spans 19 residues. V was pared by 3 bases and J by 0 bases, with 21 bases between. Germline values: CDR1 SGHAT, CDR2 FQNNGV. CDR3 coding DNA: TGTGCCAGCAGCTTCCCGGGGAGAGACAGGACCCAAGCCAAAAACATTCAGTACTTC. It translates to CASSFPGRDRTQAKNIQYF.

V and J are TRBV30 and TRBJ2-7, with TRBD1 as a possible D gene (5 bases). Trimming took 2 bases from V and 1 from J, leaving 9 bases between them. Per germline, CDR1 GTSNPN and CDR2 SVGIG (reference sequence). CDR3 length: 13 residues. The chain's CDR3 is CAWSKTVSYEQYF. CDR3 coding DNA: TGTGCCTGGAGTAAGACAGTTTCCTACGAGCAGTACTTC.

V and J are TRBV5-4 and TRBJ1-1, with a tentative D call TRBD1 (6 bases). The germline gives CDR1 SGHNT, CDR2 YYREEE (reference sequence). Trimming shortened V by 1 base and J by 6 bases, and 13 bases separated the two germline ends. The CDR3 consists of 14 residues. CDR3 nucleotide sequence: TGTGCCAGCAGCTTGAAGGGGGGAGCCGCTGAAGCTTTCTTT. It encodes CASSLKGGAAEAFF.

The chain couples TRBV9 to TRBJ1-2, with 11 nucleotides matching TRBD1. The CDR3 is 15 amino acids. The trim removed 0 bases at V and 4 bases at J, leaving 2 bases unmatched. The germline CDR1 and CDR2 sequences are SGDLS and YYNGEE. CDR3 in amino acids: CASSVGTGGVYGYTF. The CDR3 nucleotides are TGTGCCAGCAGCGTAGGGACAGGGGGCGTCTATGGCTACACCTTC.

This clone was picked up a small number of times. The chain joins TRBV14 to TRBJ2-6, with unresolved D. Per the germline V gene, CDR1 is SGHDN and CDR2 is FVKESK. The CDR3 covers 15 residues. Trimming pared 3 bases from V and 4 bases from J, leaving 10 bases between. The CDR3 bases are TGTGCCAGCAGCCATCGAAAATCAGGGGCCAACGTCCTGACTTTC. As protein: CASSHRKSGANVLTF.

The chain joins TRBV10-3 to TRBJ2-3, with 8 bases aligning to TRBD1. The CDR3 is made up of 14 amino acids. V shed 6 bases, J shed 2 bases, and the junction held 4 bases outside the gene matches. Germline V gives CDR1 ENHRY, CDR2 SYGVKD. CDR3 in DNA: TGTGCCATCAGACGGACAGGGATCACAGATACGCAGTATTTT. This gives the protein CAIRRTGITDTQYF.